This T cell receptor (beta chain) stems from a study of T cell responses to AZD1222 COVID-19 vaccine (dated by TCRdb to the early 2020s). A note on the overall study: TCR sequencing was performed for 230 to 250 trial participants, of whom 200 to 220 were given two doses of AZD1222 and some 25 were given two doses of MenACWY control vaccine. Enrollment into the trials was organized by age into subgroups of 18-55, 56-69 and 70-plus years, and those subgroups contained approximately 160, 26 and 62 TCR-sequenced participants, respectively. Broad study findings and their caveats: Because no day 14 peak-response samples were available, repertoires were characterized only after the peak T cell response. Participants were mostly white British, with more females than males. The authors suggested clonal diversity may have been underestimated. Only a handful of AZD1222 recipients were SARS-CoV-2 seropositive at baseline, limiting conclusions about previously exposed vaccinees. In the small 56-69-year group, the increase in depth fell short of significance, most likely because of low power. Spike-specific TCR breadth and depth rose significantly after two AZD1222 doses compared with day 0 and with MenACWY recipients. The vaccine-associated CD4 TCRs covered the entire spike protein, and the dominant responses fell in regions 160-218 and 743-854. Reportedly, almost half of the unique spike-specific TCRs recognized epitopes lying outside the regions that are mutated in the B.1.351 and B.1.1.7 variants.

The CDR3 regions of human TCRbeta chains were analyzed by immunosequencing. In the source study's methods: TCRs in the repertoires were matched against a reference library of SARS-CoV-2-specific TCRs that had been generated with the MIRA antigen-specificity platform. Breadth was defined as the fraction of unique TCRs that were SARS-CoV-2-associated. Depth was defined as the fraction of total T cells that were SARS-CoV-2-associated. Using the MIRA data, each spike-specific TCR was assigned both to the spike region to which the TCR was reactive and to a CD4 or CD8 class. Log10-transformed breadth and depth values were compared by one-way ANOVA with Sidak's multiple comparisons tests. Entries here come from immuneACCESS through TCRdb and include only in-frame sequences with V and J called. Some clones fail to appear in such tables; in the studies checked, an unresolved V gene covers under half of the shortfall, and the cause of the remainder is unknown. The V and J calls and the clone size are those of that table, but D and trimming were determined from the DNA. Across this sample there are 140,000 or so clones, with just under 95% seen only once. The ten largest clones take up approximately 12% of the sample.

Comments on this clone: What this receptor recognizes is not known. No clone much larger than this one lies a single base away; base qualities are absent.

The time point label corresponds to: sample from adult after SARS-CoV-2 infection, after symptom onset. Two convalescent COVID-19 patients, sampled after symptom onset from adults with prior SARS-CoV-2 infection, were also TCR-sequenced for comparison. The CDR3 spans 15 residues, from the cysteine through the phenylalanine. Only CDR3 DNA remains: 45 bases, in frame from the first base. Ends trimmed: V by 2 bases, J by 8 bases; bases unmatched to a gene: 6. Based on the germline V gene, the CDR1 and CDR2 sequences are MDHEN and SYDVKM. In this chain, TRBV28 is recombined with TRBJ2-1; 10 bases in the middle match TRBD2. Specimen: peripheral blood, collected after recovery from COVID-19. The sequence came from an adult who had recovered from COVID-19. The bases read TGTGCCAGCAGTTTACATCTAGCGGGAGAGGATGAGCAGTTCTTC. Its amino acids are CASSLHLAGEDEQFF.